The TCR beta chain described here comes from a study of blood T cells in healthy people across ages. The CDR3 loop spans 15 amino acids. The germline V gene encodes CDR1 KGHSH and CDR2 LQKENI. Concerning this clonotype: A read error may account for a junction end that differs from germline.

Primed by a sample-barcoded 5' primer and a J-beta primer mix, a second PCR proceeded for 7 to 11 cycles. Each CDR3 protein is one row after TCRdb ran MiXCR on the 5' RACE reads. The top ten hold approximately 22% of the sample, which has 730,000 or so distinct CDR3 sequences, about 42% seen once. The rearrangement joins TRBV18 to TRBJ2-1, with 12 bases fitting TRBD2. Source material: blood. This clonotype was obtained from a woman aged 55-70 years in good health. CDR3 sequence (DNA): TGTGCCAGCTCTATAAGGACTAGCGGGGTAGATGAGCGGTTCTTC. Its protein is CASSIRTSGVDERFF.